The clone carrying this T cell receptor beta chain was detected many times. The target antigen is unknown. The authors ran a second PCR of 7 to 11 cycles using a sample-barcoded 5' primer and a J-beta primer mix. Each TCR beta cDNA got a 12-nucleotide random molecular identifier. Via MiXCR, TCRdb re-called the 5' RACE reads, giving one row per CDR3 protein. The table includes approximately 800,000 distinct CDR3 sequences, about 37% detected once. V shed 6 bases and J shed 0 bases, with 8 bases lying between them. Per the germline V gene, CDR1 is DFQATT and CDR2 is SNEGSKA (reference sequence). CDR3 length: 12 residues. RNA extraction gave at least 5.5 micrograms of total RNA per sample. The sample is drawn from a study of blood T cells in healthy people across ages. Study outcomes and limitations: The long-lived group displayed more naive CD4+ cells, plus higher diversity, than the aged donors did.

The sequenced material came from blood. The receptor's source is a man aged 18 to 35 in good health. This chain links TRBV20-1 with TRBJ1-2; a possible D gene is TRBD1 (5 bases). The DNA of the CDR3 is TGCAGTGCCAGGGAGGCTAACTATGGCTACACCTTC. It translates to CSAREANYGYTF.